Shown below are 23 T cell receptor beta chains from a single sample sequenced in a study of naive and memory T cell subsets. Ligated cDNA underwent four rounds of PCR with nested alpha and beta constant region primers and SP2. TCRdb re-derived calls from the 5' RACE reads in MiXCR, one entry per CDR3 protein. The sample includes approximately 30,000 distinct CDR3 sequences, around 15% of them seen just once. The library had UMIs added by 3' ligation of an oligonucleotide to TCR cDNA. Source of these receptors: a female donor in good health.

Only a few counts were recorded for this clonotype. The chain is built from TRBV5-1 and TRBJ2-3; D is undetermined. Per germline, CDR1 SGHRS and CDR2 YFSETQ. The CDR3 contains 16 residues. Trimming left V 0 bases short and J 4 bases short, with 15 bases between. CDR3 in DNA: TGCGCCAGCAGCTTGGACCATGGCGTGCGATCAGATACGCAGTATTTT. This codes for CASSLDHGVRSDTQYF.

This clonotype was found a few times. V gene TRBV5-1 combines with J gene TRBJ2-7; 13 positions match TRBD2. The CDR3 sequence is 15 residues long. V shed 3 bases, J shed 2 bases, and the junction held 2 bases outside the gene matches. Germline loops: CDR1 SGHRS, CDR2 YFSETQ. CDR3 sequence: CASSSGLAGAYEQYF. CDR3 coding DNA: TGCGCCAGCAGCTCTGGACTAGCGGGGGCCTACGAGCAGTACTTC. Filled out from reference TRBV5-1 and TRBJ2-7, the complete variable domain reads KAGVTQTPRYLIKTRGQQVTLSCSPISGHRSVSWYQQTPGQGLQFLFEYFSETQRNKGNFPGRFSGRQFSNSRSEMNVSTLELGDSALYLCASSSGLAGAYEQYFGPGTRLTVT.

This clonotype has just a few counts. The V call is TRBV11-2, the J call TRBJ2-3; possibly TRBD2 for D (6 bases). The germline V gene has CDR1 SGHAT and CDR2 FQNNGV. V was clipped by 1 base and J by 10 bases, with 15 bases between them. CDR3 size: 14 residues. CDR3 DNA sequence: TGTGCCAGCAGCTTAGTTGGCGGGGCGGCGGCGCAGTATTTT. Its protein product is CASSLVGGAAAQYF. The entire variable domain, with the rest obtained from reference TRBV11-2 and TRBJ2-3, is as follows: EAGVAQSPRYKIIEKRQSVAFWCNPISGHATLYWYQQILGQGPKLLIQFQNNGVVDDSQLPKDRFSAERLKGVDSTLKIQPAKLEDSAVYLCASSLVGGAAAQYFGPGTRLTVL.

This clonotype was recorded a few times. The CDR3 sequence: CASSFRTGGQPQHF. CDR3 DNA sequence: TGTGCCAGCAGTTTTCGGACCGGGGGTCAGCCCCAGCATTTT. The chain employs TRBV6-6 and TRBJ1-5, with D tentatively TRBD1 (5 bases). This CDR3 region has 14 residues. CDR1 MNHNY and CDR2 SVGAGI come from the germline V gene (reference sequence). V lost 4 bases and J lost 6, with 13 bases in between.

The chain joins TRBV7-3 to TRBJ2-1, with D perhaps TRBD2 (7 bases). The length of the CDR3 is 15 residues. V dropped 2 bases and J dropped 9 bases, with 17 bases sitting between them. Germline V gene data show CDR1 as SGHTA and CDR2 as FQGTGA. CDR3 coding DNA: TGTGCCAGCAGCTTAGGGGGGGCTAATAAGGGTGAGCAGTTCTTC. It is translated as CASSLGGANKGEQFF.

This clonotype occurred many times. Here the CDR3 reads CASSPSLAGEINEQFF. The CDR3 DNA follows: TGTGCCAGCTCACCATCCCTAGCGGGGGAGATAAATGAGCAGTTCTTC. The chain links TRBV18 to TRBJ2-1; 10 positions match TRBD2. V was pared by 2 bases and J by 7 bases, with 8 bases of the junction left unmatched. Germline V gene sequence: CDR1 KGHSH, CDR2 LQKENI. This CDR3 has 16 residues.

V is TRBV20-1 and J is TRBJ2-1; 8 nucleotides line up with TRBD2. The CDR3 covers 14 residues. Germline V gene sequence: CDR1 DFQATT, CDR2 SNEGSKA (reference sequence). With 4 bases clipped from V and 4 bases from J, the junction kept 6 bases outside the gene matches. The CDR3 spells CSATKSGGYNEQFF. In nucleotides, the CDR3 is TGCAGTGCTACTAAGAGCGGGGGTTACAATGAGCAGTTCTTC.

This clonotype was observed at least ten times. The rearrangement uses TRBV29-1 and TRBJ1-2; perhaps TRBD1 as D (5 bases). This CDR3 spans 10 amino acids. Trimming took 3 bases from V and 8 from J, leaving 7 bases between them. CDR1 is SQVTM, CDR2 ANQGSEA, per germline. The CDR3 DNA is TGCAGCGTTGAGTGGGGGGGCTACACCTTC. It codes for CSVEWGGYTF.

In its sample, this clonotype was seen a few times. This chain joins TRBV7-9 and TRBJ2-5; TRBD1 agrees at 9 bases. CDR1 and CDR2 from the germline V gene are SEHNR and FQNEAQ (reference sequence). This CDR3 has 16 residues. Trimming took 6 bases from V and 1 from J; bases not matched to a gene: 9. CDR3 loop: CASRSPGQGPQETQYF. The CDR3 nucleotides read TGTGCCAGCAGATCTCCGGGACAGGGACCCCAAGAGACCCAGTACTTC.

The chain employs TRBV10-3 and TRBJ2-3; TRBD2 matches 7 bases. J gave up 4 bases and V 6 bases, and 10 bases lay outside the gene matches. The CDR3 consists of 15 residues. Germline loops: CDR1 ENHRY, CDR2 SYGVKD. CDR3 sequence: CAIRREGRASDTQYF. The CDR3 DNA sequence: TGTGCCATCAGAAGGGAAGGGAGGGCGTCAGATACGCAGTATTTT.

This clonotype was seen more than once but under ten times. This chain connects TRBV10-2 to TRBJ2-5; 8 positions match TRBD2. Losses at the gene ends were 7 bases for V and 4 bases for J; bases not matched to a gene: 20. The CDR3 contains 18 residues. Germline V gives CDR1 WSHSY, CDR2 SAAADI. CDR3 in amino acids: CASNPPAGNRGGVETQYF. Here the CDR3 DNA reads TGCGCCAGCAACCCTCCGGCGGGAAACCGGGGGGGGGTAGAGACCCAGTACTTC.

This chain uses TRBV2 with TRBJ2-3; D is unresolved. V was cut by 2 bases and J by 6 bases, with 3 bases left in between. The CDR3 extends over 11 amino acids. In germline, CDR1 is SNHLY, CDR2 FYNNEI. The CDR3 sequence: CASSERDTQYF. In nucleotides, the CDR3 is TGTGCCAGCAGTGAAAGGGATACGCAGTATTTT.

The chain carries TRBV6-2 or TRBV6-3 and TRBJ2-7, with D maybe TRBD2 (6 bases). Trimming took 2 bases from V and 0 from J, leaving 11 bases between them. The CDR3 totals 15 residues. Looked up from germline, CDR1 is MNHEY and CDR2 is SVGEGT. CDR3 nucleotides: TGTGCCAGCAGTTACGGAGGGCTGGACTCCTACGAGCAGTACTTC. Translated: CASSYGGLDSYEQYF.

The V and J genes are TRBV4-2 and TRBJ2-7; 7 bases align to TRBD2. Trimming took 0 bases from V and 2 from J; bases not matched to a gene: 7. Per germline, CDR1 LGHNA and CDR2 YNFKEQ. The CDR3 totals 16 residues. The CDR3 is CASSQDEASGAYEQYF. The CDR3 bases are TGTGCCAGCAGCCAAGATGAGGCTAGCGGCGCCTACGAGCAGTACTTC.

This clonotype was counted a few times. V gene TRBV5-1 combines with J gene TRBJ2-3, with 11 bases identical to TRBD2. The CDR3 consists of 16 residues. V lost 3 bases to trimming and J lost 0 bases; unmatched junction nucleotides: 3. CDR1 SGHRS and CDR2 YFSETQ come from the germline V gene. The CDR3 coding sequence is TGCGCCAGCAGCTCCGGACTAGCGGGTAGCACAGATACGCAGTATTTT. It is translated as CASSSGLAGSTDTQYF.

In this sample, this clonotype turned up a few times. The chain joins TRBV18 to TRBJ1-1, with a tentative D call TRBD1 (6 bases). The germline V gene encodes CDR1 KGHSH and CDR2 LQKENI. Trimming removed 5 bases from V and 1 base from J, with 11 bases in between. The CDR3 totals 14 residues. CDR3 DNA: TGTGCCAGCTCAGGCGACAGGCGGAACACTGAAGCTTTCTTT. This codes for CASSGDRRNTEAFF.

This clonotype was detected a few times. The rearrangement joins TRBV27 to TRBJ1-1; possibly TRBD1 for D (5 bases). CDR1 is MNHEY, CDR2 SMNVEV, per germline (reference sequence). CDR3 length: 13 residues. V lost 6 bases to trimming and J lost 4 bases, with 12 bases between them. The CDR3 coding sequence is TGTGCCAGCAGAGTCACAGGCAGCACTGAAGCTTTCTTT. It codes for CASRVTGSTEAFF.

The chain joins TRBV25-1 to TRBJ2-5, with 9 positions matching TRBD1. The germline CDR1 and CDR2 sequences are MGHDK and SYGVNS. The CDR3 runs to 16 residues. The V gene end was trimmed by 1 base and the J gene end by 5 bases; junction bases not matched to a gene: 8. CDR3 bases: TGTGCCAGCAGTGAATTCGGGACAGGGTTTGGGGAGACCCAGTACTTC. It is translated as CASSEFGTGFGETQYF.

This chain connects TRBV7-2 to TRBJ1-1, with D hard to call. V shed 5 bases and J shed 6 bases, with 13 bases lying between them. The germline gives CDR1 SGHTA, CDR2 FQGNSA. The CDR3 consists of 13 residues. The CDR3 nucleotides are TGTGCCAGCAGCGCCGTCCCCGGGGCTGAAGCTTTCTTT. This gives the protein CASSAVPGAEAFF.

Sample share makes this clonotype medium-sized. The chain couples TRBV6-1 to TRBJ2-5; 9 nucleotides agree with TRBD2. The CDR3 loop spans 17 amino acids. Germline assignment: CDR1 MNHNS and CDR2 SASEGT. The V gene end was trimmed by 8 bases and the J gene end by 0 bases; junction bases not matched to a gene: 13. The CDR3 sequence is CASSGVPGLANQETQYF. CDR3 nucleotide sequence: TGTGCCAGCTCTGGGGTCCCGGGACTAGCTAACCAAGAGACCCAGTACTTC.

This clonotype was counted between two and nine times. The chain uses TRBV7-9 and TRBJ2-3; 9 nucleotides match TRBD2. CDR3 length: 15 amino acids. The trim removed 4 bases at V and 2 bases at J, leaving 4 bases unmatched. Per germline, CDR1 SEHNR and CDR2 FQNEAQ (reference sequence). The CDR3 nucleotides are TGTGCCAGCAGCTCAGGACTAGCGAACACAGATACGCAGTATTTT. Amino acid sequence: CASSSGLANTDTQYF.

This clonotype is classed as medium-sized. The chain links TRBV20-1 to TRBJ1-2, with D unclear. The ends were cut back, 3 bases at V and 4 bases at J, with 3 bases in the middle. The CDR3 length is 10 residues. CDR1 and CDR2 (germline): DFQATT, SNEGSKA (reference sequence). The chain's CDR3 is CSASGYGYTF. The DNA of the CDR3 is TGCAGTGCTAGCGGCTATGGCTACACCTTC.

CDR3 DNA: TGCGCCAGCAGCCCTGGACAGGGTAGCGGTTGGCCAGATACGCAGTATTTT. Protein sequence: CASSPGQGSGWPDTQYF. V gene TRBV5-1 combines with J gene TRBJ2-3; 8 bases match TRBD1. This CDR3 contains 17 residues. V lost 4 bases and J lost 4; bases outside the gene matches: 14. CDR1 and CDR2 (germline): SGHRS, YFSETQ.